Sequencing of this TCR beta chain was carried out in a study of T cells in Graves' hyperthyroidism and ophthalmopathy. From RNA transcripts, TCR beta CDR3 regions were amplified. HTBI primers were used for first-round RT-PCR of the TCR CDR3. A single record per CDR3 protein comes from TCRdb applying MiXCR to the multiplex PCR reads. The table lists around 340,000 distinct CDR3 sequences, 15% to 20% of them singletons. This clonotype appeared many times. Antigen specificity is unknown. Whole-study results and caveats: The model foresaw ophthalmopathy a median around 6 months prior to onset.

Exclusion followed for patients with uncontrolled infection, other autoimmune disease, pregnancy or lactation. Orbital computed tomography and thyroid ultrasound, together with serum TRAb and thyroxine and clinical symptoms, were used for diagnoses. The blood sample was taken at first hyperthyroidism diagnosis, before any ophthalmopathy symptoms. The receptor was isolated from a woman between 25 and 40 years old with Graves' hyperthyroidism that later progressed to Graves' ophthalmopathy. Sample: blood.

In DNA, the CDR3 is TGCAGTGCTAGAGACGGATCACAGGGGTGGAGCGGTTCACCCCTCCACTTT. Residues: CSARDGSQGWSGSPLHF. The chain combines TRBV20-1 with TRBJ1-6, with 7 bases lining up with TRBD1. Germline CDR1 reads DFQATT; CDR2 reads SNEGSKA (reference sequence). J was trimmed by 9 bases and V by 0 bases; bases with no gene match: 14. CDR3 length: 17 amino acids.